These 29 T cell receptor beta chains were all obtained from the same sample, sequenced in a study of a mutant IDH1 vaccine in newly diagnosed glioma. Time point given: week 23, last vaccination. Topical imiquimod was applied with each vaccine dose, which held 300 ug of mutant IDH1 20-mer peptide. Assay used: immunoSEQ multiplex PCR; TCRdb lists only in-frame clones, some missing. The data show around 28,000 clones, roughly 80% seen once. No antigen has been assigned to these receptors. The specimen was PBMCs, collected from a glioma patient whose treatment included an IDH1 peptide vaccine. These receptors all stem from a woman in her twenties or thirties with glioma.

The V and J genes are TRBV7-9 and TRBJ2-1; D may be TRBD1 (6 bases). The V end was cut by 5 bases, the J end by 4 bases, with 9 bases between. The CDR3 runs 13 residues. Germline loops: CDR1 SEHNR, CDR2 FQNEAQ (reference sequence). The chain's CDR3 is CASSPQGYNEQFF. CDR3 in DNA: TGTGCCAGCAGCCCACAGGGTTACAATGAGCAGTTCTTC. Filled out from reference TRBV7-9 and TRBJ2-1, the complete variable domain reads DTGVSQNPRHKITKRGQNVTFRCDPISEHNRLYWYRQTLGQGPEFLTYFQNEAQLEKSRLLSDRFSAERPKGSFSTLEIQRTEQGDSAMYLCASSPQGYNEQFFGPGTRLTVL.

Written as DNA, the CDR3 is TGTGCCAGCAGTCCTCTTTCCGGGGAGACTGAAGCTTTCTTT. The encoded protein is CASSPLSGETEAFF. This chain links TRBV6-6 with TRBJ1-1; the D is unclear. Germline V gene lookup returns CDR1 MNHNY and CDR2 SVGAGI (reference sequence). Trimming left V 5 bases short and J 5 bases short, with 15 bases between. This CDR3 is built from 14 residues.

The chain carries TRBV4-2 and TRBJ2-3, with 8 bases fitting TRBD2. Trimming cost V 0 bases and J 2 bases; bases outside gene matches: 1. There are 15 residues in the CDR3. In germline, CDR1 is LGHNA, CDR2 YNFKEQ. The CDR3 sequence: CASSQEAGDTDTQYF. In DNA, the CDR3 is TGTGCCAGCAGCCAAGAAGCGGGGGACACAGATACGCAGTATTTT.

The J gene is TRBJ2-3, the V gene TRBV5-1; no clear D gene. This CDR3 is built from 14 residues. The germline V and J ends were trimmed by 1 base and 3 bases, with 9 bases remaining between them. CDR1 is SGHRS, CDR2 YFSETQ, per germline. CDR3 DNA: TGCGCCAGCAGCTTGTTTGTGGGGACAGATACGCAGTATTTT. Amino acid sequence: CASSLFVGTDTQYF.

The chain joins TRBV6-5 to TRBJ1-4; maybe TRBD1 (6 bases). Germline V CDR1 and CDR2: MNHEY, SVGAGI. This CDR3 contains 14 residues. The V end was cut by 6 bases, the J end by 4 bases, with 12 bases between. The CDR3 DNA follows: TGTGCCAGCAGCCAGACAGGCAGTAATGAAAAACTGTTTTTT. It yields the protein CASSQTGSNEKLFF.

This clone appeared a few times. The V call is TRBV2, the J call TRBJ1-2; unclear D gene. Trimming took off 2 bases at V and 6 bases at J, with 10 bases between the two ends. The CDR3 is 13 residues long. The germline gives CDR1 SNHLY, CDR2 FYNNEI. The CDR3 sequence: CASSERRSDGYTF. In nucleotides, the CDR3 is TGTGCCAGCAGTGAAAGGCGGTCCGATGGCTACACCTTC.

A single count supports this clone. V is TRBV5-1 and J is TRBJ2-3; 15 nucleotides line up with TRBD2. The CDR3 extends over 16 amino acids. Trimming cost V 3 bases and J 5 bases; bases outside gene matches: 4. Germline CDR1 SGHRS, CDR2 YFSETQ. The DNA of the CDR3 is TGCGCCAGCAGCTCGGGACTAGCGGGGGGAAAAGATACGCAGTATTTT. It translates to CASSSGLAGGKDTQYF.

The rearrangement links TRBV5-1 to TRBJ2-7; the D gene is possibly TRBD2 (6 bases). CDR1 is SGHRS, CDR2 YFSETQ, per germline. The CDR3 has 14 residues. The ends were cut back, 1 base at V and 2 bases at J, with 10 bases in the middle. The CDR3 DNA sequence: TGCGCCAGCAGCTTGCAAGGAGGGACCTACGAGCAGTACTTC. Amino acid sequence: CASSLQGGTYEQYF. Filled out from reference TRBV5-1 and TRBJ2-7, the complete variable domain reads KAGVTQTPRYLIKTRGQQVTLSCSPISGHRSVSWYQQTPGQGLQFLFEYFSETQRNKGNFPGRFSGRQFSNSRSEMNVSTLELGDSALYLCASSLQGGTYEQYFGPGTRLTVT.

The J gene is TRBJ1-2, the V gene TRBV5-6; 9 positions match TRBD1. This CDR3 spans 15 amino acids. J was trimmed by 4 bases and V by 1 base; bases with no gene match: 5. CDR1 and CDR2 from the germline V gene are SGHDT and YYEEEE. CDR3 region: CASSLTGTGIYGYTF. The CDR3, as DNA: TGTGCCAGCAGCTTGACCGGGACAGGGATCTATGGCTACACCTTC.

This clone has just a few counts. The chain is built from TRBV7-2 and TRBJ2-3, with a weak D call TRBD2 (6 bases). The CDR3 has 12 residues. CDR1 is SGHTA, CDR2 FQGNSA, per germline. V lost 4 bases to trimming and J lost 8 bases, with 10 bases between them. The CDR3 nucleotides are TGTGCCAGCAGCTGGGACGGGGGTACGCAGTATTTT. Translation gives CASSWDGGTQYF.

The rearrangement links TRBV30 to TRBJ2-1; D possibly corresponds to TRBD1 (5 bases). Germline-derived CDR1 and CDR2 are GTSNPN and SVGIG (reference sequence). The germline V and J ends were trimmed by 2 bases and 10 bases, with 6 bases remaining between them. This CDR3 is built from 10 residues. CDR3 region: CAWSKGEQFF. The CDR3 bases are TGTGCCTGGAGTAAGGGGGAGCAGTTCTTC.

This clone was seen once. This chain links TRBV14 with TRBJ1-6; D is unclear. Trimming pared 1 base from V and 7 bases from J, leaving 8 bases between. The V gene's germline CDR1 is SGHDN and CDR2 FVKESK. The CDR3 covers 14 residues. The CDR3 loop reads CASSQVTYNSPLHF. CDR3 nucleotides: TGTGCCAGCAGCCAAGTCACGTACAATTCACCCCTCCACTTT.

In this sample, this clone turned up a few times. The chain joins TRBV5-1 to TRBJ1-1; 10 nucleotides match TRBD1. The CDR3 runs 13 residues. V shed 3 bases, J shed 5 bases, and the junction held 1 base outside the gene matches. Germline CDR1 is SGHRS and CDR2 is YFSETQ. CDR3 in DNA: TGCGCCAGCAGCTGGGGACAGGGGACTGAAGCTTTCTTT. This sequence encodes CASSWGQGTEAFF.

The chain couples TRBV19 to TRBJ1-1; no definite D call. Germline V gene lookup returns CDR1 LNHDA and CDR2 SQIVND (reference sequence). With 3 bases removed from V and 1 base from J, the gap between germline ends came to 9 bases. The CDR3 contains 14 residues. The CDR3 here is CASSMGWKNTEAFF. The DNA of the CDR3 is TGTGCCAGTAGTATGGGTTGGAAGAACACTGAAGCTTTCTTT.

V gene TRBV14 combines with J gene TRBJ2-3; TRBD1 might be the D (5 bases). Trimming stripped 3 bases from V and 5 bases from J, with 12 bases between. Germline V gene sequence: CDR1 SGHDN, CDR2 FVKESK. The length of the CDR3 is 14 residues. Here the CDR3 reads CASSQAGWGDTQYF. The CDR3 nucleotides are TGTGCCAGCAGCCAGGCAGGGTGGGGAGATACGCAGTATTTT. The whole variable domain, filled in from reference TRBV14 and TRBJ2-3, reads EAGVTQFPSHSVIEKGQTVTLRCDPISGHDNLYWYRRVMGKEIKFLLHFVKESKQDESGMPNNRFLAERTGGTYSTLKVQPAELEDSGVYFCASSQAGWGDTQYFGPGTRLTVL.

This chain links TRBV18 with TRBJ1-4, with TRBD1 as a possible D gene (6 bases). The V end lost 5 bases, the J end lost 2 bases, and 12 bases lay between the germline ends. The CDR3 has 15 residues. Looked up from germline, CDR1 is KGHSH and CDR2 is LQKENI. The CDR3 region has the DNA TGTGCCAGCTCAGGGGGCGTCGCCACTAATGAAAAACTGTTTTTT. Translated, it gives CASSGGVATNEKLFF.

CDR3 nucleotide sequence: TGTGCCAGCAGTTCCCCTGGGACAGCGACGACCTACGAGCAGTACTTC. Translation gives CASSSPGTATTYEQYF. V usage is TRBV28 and J usage is TRBJ2-7, with 7 bases identical to TRBD1. CDR1 is MDHEN and CDR2 is SYDVKM in the germline V gene. V trimming: 4 bases; J trimming: 2 bases; junction bases outside the gene matches: 11. This CDR3 has 16 residues.

This rearrangement joins TRBV15 to TRBJ1-2; D possibly corresponds to TRBD1 (5 bases). The V end lost 6 bases, the J end lost 3 bases, and 11 bases lay between the germline ends. This CDR3 comprises 13 residues. The V gene's germline CDR1 is LNHNV and CDR2 YYDKDF (reference sequence). As DNA, the CDR3 is TGTGCCACCAGAGCCCGGGGCGACTATGGCTACACCTTC. It yields the protein CATRARGDYGYTF.

This clone has a single count. The chain employs TRBV2 and TRBJ2-2; D remains ambiguous. Trimming stripped 4 bases from V and 3 bases from J, with 15 bases between. CDR1 SNHLY and CDR2 FYNNEI come from the germline V gene. This CDR3 comprises 16 residues. CDR3 protein: CASSVGRAVDTGELFF. DNA for the CDR3: TGTGCCAGCAGTGTGGGCCGAGCAGTCGACACCGGGGAGCTGTTTTTT.

The chain carries TRBV7-9 and TRBJ1-1; TRBD1 aligns across 7 bases. Losses at the gene ends were 1 base for V and 6 bases for J; bases not matched to a gene: 17. The CDR3 contains 18 residues. Per the germline V gene, CDR1 is SEHNR and CDR2 is FQNEAQ (reference sequence). Written as DNA, the CDR3 is TGTGCCAGCAGCTTAGTGGTCTGGGGAACAGGGGCGGGGGCTGAAGCTTTCTTT. Translated, it gives CASSLVVWGTGAGAEAFF.

The V call is TRBV6-5, the J call TRBJ1-2; D is ambiguous. Germline V gene lookup returns CDR1 MNHEY and CDR2 SVGAGI. CDR3 length: 14 amino acids. V lost 2 bases, J lost 4 bases, and 11 bases lay in between. The CDR3 loop is CASSYAPQSYGYTF. CDR3 in DNA: TGTGCCAGCAGTTACGCCCCACAGAGCTATGGCTACACCTTC.

The chain couples TRBV9 to TRBJ2-3; no clear D gene. CDR1 is SGDLS, CDR2 YYNGEE, per germline. The CDR3 totals 15 residues. Trimming cost V 0 bases and J 2 bases, with 10 bases left between them. CDR3 amino acids: CASSVGVSHTDTQYF. Written as DNA, the CDR3 is TGTGCCAGCAGCGTAGGGGTTAGCCACACAGATACGCAGTATTTT. The whole variable domain, filled in from reference TRBV9 and TRBJ2-3, reads DSGVTQTPKHLITATGQRVTLRCSPRSGDLSVYWYQQSLDQGLQFLIQYYNGEERAKGNILERFSAQQFPDLHSELNLSSLELGDSALYFCASSVGVSHTDTQYFGPGTRLTVL.

V is TRBV19 and J is TRBJ1-5; tentatively, D is TRBD1 (6 bases). Germline loops: CDR1 LNHDA, CDR2 SQIVND (reference sequence). There are 15 residues in the CDR3. V lost 5 bases and J 6 bases, leaving 17 bases between the germline ends. CDR3 bases: TGTGCCAGTAGTCCGCGACAGGCCCTAGGTCAGCCCCAGCATTTT. Residues: CASSPRQALGQPQHF.

This rearrangement joins TRBV5-1 to TRBJ1-5; 7 positions match TRBD1. Trimming at V came to 4 bases and at J to 7 bases, leaving 8 bases not matched to a gene. The CDR3 spans 14 residues. Germline V gene lookup returns CDR1 SGHRS and CDR2 YFSETQ. DNA for the CDR3: TGCGCCAGCAGCCCCAGGGGGGTCGAGCAGCCCCAGCATTTT. Translation: CASSPRGVEQPQHF.

This clone was seen a single time. V is TRBV19 and J is TRBJ2-2; perhaps TRBD1 as D (5 bases). The ends were cut back, 3 bases at V and 3 bases at J, with 8 bases in the middle. The CDR3 totals 14 residues. From germline, CDR1 is LNHDA and CDR2 SQIVND (reference sequence). CDR3 residues: CASSMSGYTGELFF. DNA for the CDR3: TGTGCCAGTAGTATGTCAGGGTACACCGGGGAGCTGTTTTTT.

This clone was found a few times. The rearrangement links TRBV5-8 to TRBJ1-1; a possible D gene is TRBD1 (5 bases). This CDR3 region has 15 residues. CDR1 SGHTS and CDR2 YDEGEE come from the germline V gene. With 2 bases removed from V and 7 bases from J, the gap between germline ends came to 18 bases. The CDR3 nucleotides read TGTGCCAGCAGCTTTCCGGCAGACAGCGTCCATGAAGCTTTCTTT. Amino acid sequence: CASSFPADSVHEAFF. Drawing the rest from reference TRBV5-8 and TRBJ1-1, the complete variable domain is EAGVTQSPTHLIKTRGQQATLRCSPISGHTSVYWYQQALGLGLQFLLWYDEGEERNRGNFPPRFSGRQFPNYSSELNVNALELEDSALYLCASSFPADSVHEAFFGQGTRLTVV.

This sequence joins TRBV6-5 and TRBJ1-5; 7 bases are a match to TRBD1. Per germline, CDR1 MNHEY and CDR2 SVGAGI. This CDR3 is 14 amino acids long. V was pared by 7 bases and J by 2 bases, with 5 bases of the junction left unmatched. In DNA, the CDR3 is TGTGCCAGCATCCACAGGGGTGGCAATCAGCCCCAGCATTTT. This gives the protein CASIHRGGNQPQHF.

This clone was detected a few times. This chain links TRBV11-2 with TRBJ2-7, with D hard to call. Trimming removed 5 bases at V and 1 base at J, with 6 bases between. Germline V CDR1 and CDR2: SGHAT, FQNNGV. The CDR3 extends over 12 amino acids. In nucleotides, the CDR3 is TGTGCCAGCAGCCACGATTCCTACGAGCAGTACTTC. Protein product: CASSHDSYEQYF.

The table lists this clone with a count of one. The rearrangement uses TRBV18 and TRBJ2-7; possibly TRBD1 for D (6 bases). Germline V gene data show CDR1 as KGHSH and CDR2 as LQKENI. Trimming shortened V by 0 bases and J by 7 bases, and 22 bases separated the two germline ends. This CDR3 is built from 17 residues. The CDR3 here is CASSPPLGQGPSDEQYF. As DNA, the CDR3 is TGTGCCAGCTCACCACCGCTAGGCCAGGGGCCCTCCGATGAGCAGTACTTC.